A selection of T cell receptor beta chains follows, all from one sample in a study of T cell repertoires in ileal Crohn's disease. Sequencing was performed with immunoSEQ multiplex PCR; in TCRdb, only in-frame clones are kept and a portion is missing. The sample yields roughly 30,000 clones, around 77% seen once. The sequencing input was ileal tissue. The receptors stem from an adult with Crohn's disease. CDR3s include the opening cysteine and the closing phenylalanine or tryptophan. A D gene is named only where the DNA matches it firmly. Size is omitted from some rows. Given values are once, few, many or a class for expanded clones.

j_call,v_call,d_call,clone_size,cdr3_aa,cdr3_nt
TRBJ2-1,TRBV5-1,TRBD2,-,CASSAGTSVSYNEQFF,TGCGCCAGCAGCGCTGGGACTAGCGTCTCCTACAATGAGCAGTTCTTC
TRBJ2-7,TRBV6-5,TRBD2,-,CASSYSTTSGSYEQYF,TGTGCCAGCAGTTACTCTACGACTAGCGGTTCCTACGAGCAGTACTTC
TRBJ1-5,TRBV7-2,-,-,CASSYRGGQPQHF,TGTGCCAGCAGCTATCGTGGCGGCCAGCCCCAGCATTTT
TRBJ2-5,TRBV9,TRBD2,-,CASSRSLAGQETQYF,TGTGCCAGCAGCCGTTCCCTAGCGGGACAAGAGACCCAGTACTTC
TRBJ1-3,TRBV13,-,-,CASSNRVGNTIYF,TGTGCCAGCAGTAACAGGGTTGGAAACACCATATATTTT
TRBJ1-2,TRBV9,TRBD1,-,CASSVGTGGGYTF,TGTGCCAGCAGCGTAGGGACAGGGGGCGGCTACACCTTC
TRBJ2-6,TRBV30,-,-,CAWGYGGVGANVLTF,TGTGCCTGGGGGTATGGAGGGGTTGGGGCCAACGTCCTGACTTTC
TRBJ1-4,TRBV5-1,TRBD1,-,CASSLGATGINEKLFF,TGCGCCAGCAGCTTGGGGGCGACAGGGATCAATGAAAAACTGTTTTTT
TRBJ1-3,TRBV7-2,-,few,CASSPRGSGGNTIYF,TGTGCCAGCAGCCCCCGGGGGTCGGGGGGAAACACCATATATTTT
TRBJ2-3,TRBV5-5,TRBD2,few,CASRTSGSAGADTQYF,TGTGCCAGCCGAACCAGCGGGAGTGCTGGGGCAGATACGCAGTATTTT
TRBJ2-7,TRBV7-2,-,-,CASSSLTGTYEQYF,TGTGCCAGCAGCTCATTGACGGGAACCTACGAGCAGTACTTC
TRBJ1-1,TRBV18,-,-,CASSPRDGAQAFF,TGTGCCAGCTCACCGCGGGACGGGGCTCAGGCTTTCTTT
TRBJ2-7,TRBV9,TRBD2,-,CASSTGLAGWEQYF,TGTGCCAGCAGCACGGGACTAGCGGGATGGGAGCAGTACTTC
TRBJ2-7,TRBV19,TRBD2,-,CASSGSSGRPYEQYF,TGTGCCAGTAGTGGATCTAGCGGGAGACCCTACGAGCAGTACTTC
TRBJ1-1,TRBV5-6,-,few,CASSPYPDSDTEAFF,TGTGCCAGCAGCCCCTACCCAGACAGCGACACTGAAGCTTTCTTT
TRBJ2-3,TRBV11-2,-,-,CASSLDFSDTQYF,TGTGCCAGCAGCTTAGATTTCTCGGATACGCAGTATTTT
TRBJ2-3,TRBV19,-,-,CASTTGQGTDTQYF,TGTGCCAGTACTACCGGACAAGGAACAGATACGCAGTATTTT
TRBJ2-7,TRBV30,TRBD1,-,CACHFRDRGQGQYF,TGTGCCTGTCATTTCCGGGACAGGGGTCAGGGGCAGTACTTC
TRBJ2-5,TRBV23-1,-,-,CASSPEGRETQYF,TGCGCCAGCAGTCCCGAGGGAAGGGAGACCCAGTACTTC
TRBJ1-1,TRBV5-1,-,-,CASSVVRGEGAEAFF,TGCGCCAGCAGCGTAGTTCGGGGGGAAGGCGCTGAAGCTTTCTTT
TRBJ1-1,TRBV6-1,-,few,CASSSQGTEAFF,TGTGCCAGCAGTTCGCAGGGGACTGAAGCTTTCTTT
TRBJ2-1,TRBV29-1,TRBD2,-,CSSPSGKINEQFF,TGCAGCTCTCCTAGCGGGAAGATCAATGAGCAGTTCTTC
TRBJ2-2,TRBV7-2,-,-,CASSRRTVSTGELFF,TGTGCCAGCAGCCGTAGGACAGTGAGCACCGGGGAGCTGTTTTTT